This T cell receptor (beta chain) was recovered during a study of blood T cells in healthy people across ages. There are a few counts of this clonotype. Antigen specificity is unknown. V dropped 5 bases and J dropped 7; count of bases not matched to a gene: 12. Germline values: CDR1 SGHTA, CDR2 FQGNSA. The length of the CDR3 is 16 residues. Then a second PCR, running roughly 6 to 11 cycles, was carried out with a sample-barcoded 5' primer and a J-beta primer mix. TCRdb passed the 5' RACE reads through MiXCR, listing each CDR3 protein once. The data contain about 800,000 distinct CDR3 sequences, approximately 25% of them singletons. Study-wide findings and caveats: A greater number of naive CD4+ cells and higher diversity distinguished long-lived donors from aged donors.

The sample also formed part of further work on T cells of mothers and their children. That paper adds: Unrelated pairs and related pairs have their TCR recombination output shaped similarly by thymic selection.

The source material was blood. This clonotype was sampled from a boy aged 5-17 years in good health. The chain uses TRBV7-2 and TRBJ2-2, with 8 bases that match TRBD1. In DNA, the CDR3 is TGTGCCAGCAGCCCCCGGGCAGGGGGCAGGGTCGGGGAGCTGTTTTTT. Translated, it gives CASSPRAGGRVGELFF.